A selection of T cell receptor beta chains follows, all from one sample in a study of PD-L1 blockade in urothelial cancer. Clones were sequenced by immunoSEQ multiplex PCR, and TCRdb holds only the in-frame ones, with some missing. In the table there are around 130,000 clones, approximately 84% of which are singletons. The sequenced sample was PBMCs, obtained around atezolizumab (anti-PD-L1) treatment. All receptors come from a man in his forties or fifties with urothelial cancer. CDR3s include the opening cysteine and the closing phenylalanine or tryptophan. The D gene is left open where the match is weak. Clone size appears in some rows only: once, few, many, or a class for an expanded clone.

d_call,v_call,j_call,clone_size,cdr3_nt,cdr3_aa
TRBD2,TRBV7-7,TRBJ2-3,few,TGTGCTAGCAGCCTACCTCGGACTAGCGGATGCACAGATACGCAGTATTTT,CASSLPRTSGCTDTQYF
.,TRBV6-6,TRBJ2-7,.,TGTGCCAGCAGTGAGGACAACTCCTACGAGCAGTACTTC,CASSEDNSYEQYF
.,TRBV19,TRBJ1-1,.,TGTGCCAGTAGTATAGATCGCGCCGCGGGCGACACTGAAGCTTTCTTT,CASSIDRAAGDTEAFF
TRBD1,TRBV5-1,TRBJ1-5,.,TGCGCCAGCAGCTTGGGGACAGGGGGGTTTCGCAATCAGCCCCAGCATTTT,CASSLGTGGFRNQPQHF
.,TRBV9,TRBJ2-7,.,TGTGCCAGCAGCACGTTCGACGGAGTCTACGAGCAGTACTTC,CASSTFDGVYEQYF
TRBD2,TRBV5-1,TRBJ2-1,.,TGCGCCAGCAGCTATTGGACAGGGACTAGCGGGAGCTCCTATGAGCAGTTCTTC,CASSYWTGTSGSSYEQFF
TRBD2,TRBV15,TRBJ2-3,.,TGTGCCACCAGCAGAGGACCTAGCGGGAGCTCAGATACGCAGTATTTT,CATSRGPSGSSDTQYF
TRBD2,TRBV6-4,TRBJ2-1,.,TGTGCCAGCAGCCCCCGAGGACTAGCGGGAGCGAACTACAATGAGCAGTTCTTC,CASSPRGLAGANYNEQFF
TRBD1,TRBV9,TRBJ2-7,.,TGTGCCAGCAGCGTAACAGGGGAGAGCTCCTACGAGCAGTACTTC,CASSVTGESSYEQYF
.,TRBV2,TRBJ2-5,.,TGTGCCAGCAGTGAATGGGCGGGAGAGACCCAGTACTTC,CASSEWAGETQYF
.,TRBV19,TRBJ1-5,.,TGTGCCAGTAGTATCCGGGACACAAATCAGCCCCAGCATTTT,CASSIRDTNQPQHF
.,TRBV6-6,TRBJ1-2,few,TGTGCCAGCAGTTACTCGGGCATTAACTATGGCTACACCTTC,CASSYSGINYGYTF
.,TRBV28,TRBJ2-7,.,TGTGCCAGCAAGAAAGAGGGCGGGCCTTACGAGCAGTACTTC,CASKKEGGPYEQYF
TRBD1,TRBV6-6,TRBJ1-6,few,TGTGCCAGCACCCCCTCGGGACAGAATTCACCCCTCCACTTT,CASTPSGQNSPLHF
.,TRBV19,TRBJ2-7,.,TGTGCCAGTAGTCCCAGGGGTATCGGCGAGCAGTACTTC,CASSPRGIGEQYF
TRBD1,TRBV5-6,TRBJ2-7,.,TGTGCCAGCAGCTTGAGGCAGGGGGTCTACGAGCAGTACTTC,CASSLRQGVYEQYF
TRBD1,TRBV30,TRBJ1-2,.,TGTGCCTGGAGTACCCTCAGAGGGACAGGGATCAGCTATGGCTACACCTTC,CAWSTLRGTGISYGYTF
TRBD2,TRBV14,TRBJ2-1,once,TGTGCCAGTGGACTAGCGGGAGTGGGGATCAATGAGCAGTTCTTC,CASGLAGVGINEQFF
.,TRBV4-1,TRBJ1-1,once,TGCGCCAGCAGCCGGGGGGATCTGAACACTGAAGCTTTCTTT,CASSRGDLNTEAFF
.,TRBV18,TRBJ1-5,.,TGTGCCAGCTCACCTGGACAGCTGTATAGCAATCAGCCCCAGCATTTT,CASSPGQLYSNQPQHF
.,TRBV28,TRBJ1-4,.,TGTGCCAGCAGTTCGCCCCACGTACAGGGACCAACTAATGAAAAACTGTTTTTT,CASSSPHVQGPTNEKLFF
TRBD1,TRBV10-3,TRBJ2-7,.,TGTGCCACCCACCCCCGGGGACAGACCTCCTACGAGCAGTACTTC,CATHPRGQTSYEQYF
TRBD1,TRBV7-9,TRBJ1-5,once,TGTGCCAGCAGCTTACGGGACAGCGGTGAGCCCCAGCATTTT,CASSLRDSGEPQHF
.,TRBV1,TRBJ2-7,.,TGCACCAGCAGCCCCGCCCCTGAATTCTTCCATTCAGGGCGGTTCTCCTACGAGCAGTACTTC,CTSSPAPEFFHSGRFSYEQYF
TRBD1,TRBV9,TRBJ2-4,.,TGTGCCAGCAGCGCGCAGGGGGCTCTGGCCAAAAACATTCAGTACTTC,CASSAQGALAKNIQYF
TRBD2,TRBV7-2,TRBJ2-7,few,TGTGCCAGCAGCCCGCGGACTAGCGGCTCCTACGAGCAGTACTTC,CASSPRTSGSYEQYF
.,TRBV4-2,TRBJ2-1,.,TGTGCCAGCAGCCAATCCCTGGAGGCTGGGCGGAAGGATTTCTACAATGAGCAGTTCTTC,CASSQSLEAGRKDFYNEQFF
.,TRBV19,TRBJ1-5,.,TGTGCCAGTATGCTGGCAGGCTATAGCAATCAGCCCCAGCATTTT,CASMLAGYSNQPQHF
.,TRBV29-1,TRBJ2-1,.,TGCAGCGCCCCCATATCGGGGATGAATGAGCAGTTCTTC,CSAPISGMNEQFF
.,TRBV6-4,TRBJ2-1,.,TGTGCCAGCAGCAAGACAGGCGAACCCAATGAGCAGTTCTTC,CASSKTGEPNEQFF
.,TRBV5-1,TRBJ2-3,.,TGCGCCAGCAGCTTGGGGTACGGGAGCGAAGATACGCAGTATTTT,CASSLGYGSEDTQYF
TRBD2,TRBV7-4,TRBJ2-1,once,TGTGCCAGCAGCTTCCTTGGACTAGCGGGTTACAATGAGCAGTTCTTC,CASSFLGLAGYNEQFF
.,TRBV5-1,TRBJ2-5,.,TGCGCCAGCAGCTTGGGAATGGACAGTCGGTCGGAGACCCAGTACTTC,CASSLGMDSRSETQYF
.,TRBV19,TRBJ1-1,.,TGTGCCAGTAAGTCAGGGCCCTACGTGAACACTGAAGCTTTCTTT,CASKSGPYVNTEAFF
TRBD1,TRBV15,TRBJ1-1,.,TGTGCCACCAGCATTTTCGACAGGGTGTACACTGAAGCTTTCTTT,CATSIFDRVYTEAFF
.,TRBV18,TRBJ2-5,.,TGTGCCAGCTCACCAGGCACCCAAGAGACCCAGTACTTC,CASSPGTQETQYF
.,TRBV6-1,TRBJ2-5,.,TGTGCCAGCAGCCAACCTACTCCCACCCAGTACTTC,CASSQPTPTQYF
TRBD2,TRBV18,TRBJ2-7,.,TGTGCCAGCTCACCACGGGGACTATTAACGCGACCCTACGAGCAGTACTTC,CASSPRGLLTRPYEQYF
TRBD2,TRBV4-1,TRBJ2-7,.,TGCGCCAGCAGCTTTTCGAGGGAGGGCGAGCAGTACTTC,CASSFSREGEQYF
TRBD1,TRBV19,TRBJ2-3,.,TGTGCCAGTAGTATCCCCGGACAGGGCACAGATACGCAGTATTTT,CASSIPGQGTDTQYF
.,TRBV7-9,TRBJ2-1,.,TGTGCCAGCAGCCCACAACACTCCTACAATGAGCAGTTCTTC,CASSPQHSYNEQFF
.,TRBV19,TRBJ1-4,once,TGTGCCAGTAGTATGGGTTCAGGGTCTAATGAAAAACTGTTTTTT,CASSMGSGSNEKLFF
.,TRBV25-1,TRBJ2-7,.,TGTGCCAGCACGAGCGGAACGTCCTACGAGCAGTACTTC,CASTSGTSYEQYF
TRBD1,TRBV7-3,TRBJ2-7,few,TGTGCCAGCAGCTTGGGGACAGGGGGATTTAGCTCCTACGAGCAGTACTTC,CASSLGTGGFSSYEQYF
TRBD1,TRBV5-1,TRBJ2-7,once,TGCGCCAGCAATAAGGGGGCGAGTGGGTACGAGCAGTACTTC,CASNKGASGYEQYF
.,TRBV30,TRBJ2-3,.,TGTGCCTGGAGTGTTCTGACGGGGTATAGCACAGATACGCAGTATTTT,CAWSVLTGYSTDTQYF
TRBD2,TRBV5-1,TRBJ2-1,.,TGCGCCAGCAGGTTAGCGGGGGCCTACAATGAGCAGTTCTTC,CASRLAGAYNEQFF
.,TRBV7-3,TRBJ2-3,.,TGTGCCAGCAGCCCGGGGGGCGATACGCAGTATTTT,CASSPGGDTQYF
.,TRBV9,TRBJ2-7,few,TGTGCCAGCAGCGTAGGGATTGGGGGCCAGGACAGCTACGAGCAGTACTTC,CASSVGIGGQDSYEQYF
.,TRBV6-6,TRBJ1-3,.,TGTGCCAGCAGATCCTTAGCAAGCTCTGGAAACACCATATATTTT,CASRSLASSGNTIYF
.,TRBV28,TRBJ2-2,.,TGTGCCAGCGGGTCAACAGAACGGGGCACCGGGGAGCTGTTTTTT,CASGSTERGTGELFF
.,TRBV27,TRBJ1-6,.,TGTGCCAGCAGTTTATCTTCGGGCGTCAAAGGAGGGAATTCACCCCTCCACTTT,CASSLSSGVKGGNSPLHF
.,TRBV28,TRBJ1-3,.,TGTGCCAGCACTCAGGTGCAGGCAAGAAACACCATATATTTT,CASTQVQARNTIYF
.,TRBV5-8,TRBJ1-1,.,TGTGCCAGCGACCCAGGGGTGAACACTGAAGCTTTCTTT,CASDPGVNTEAFF